These 30 T cell receptor beta chains share one sample of origin, sequenced in a study of cytomegalovirus exposure and HLA in healthy donors. The primer mix had 60 Vbeta and 13 Jbeta primers. Profiling relied on immunoSEQ multiplex PCR, and the TCRdb table lists in-frame clones only, not all of them. The sample consists of roughly 150,000 clones, around 80% of them appearing once. The source material was PBMCs. Receptor source: a male donor in good health and CMV-seronegative.

The V gene is TRBV7-9, the J gene TRBJ2-4, with 7 bases matching TRBD1. There are 17 residues in the CDR3. Germline V CDR1 and CDR2: SEHNR, FQNEAQ (reference sequence). V was clipped by 0 bases and J by 1 base; unmatched bases: 6. The CDR3 sequence is CASSLAVQGVAKNIQYF. DNA for the CDR3: TGTGCCAGCAGCTTAGCGGTCCAGGGGGTCGCCAAAAACATTCAGTACTTC. The whole variable domain, filled in from reference TRBV7-9 and TRBJ2-4, reads DTGVSQNPRHKITKRGQNVTFRCDPISEHNRLYWYRQTLGQGPEFLTYFQNEAQLEKSRLLSDRFSAERPKGSFSTLEIQRTEQGDSAMYLCASSLAVQGVAKNIQYFGAGTRLSVL.

The V call is TRBV18, the J call TRBJ1-2, with 7 bases identical to TRBD1. Trimming cost V 3 bases and J 7 bases; bases outside gene matches: 5. CDR1 and CDR2 from the germline V gene are KGHSH and LQKENI. This CDR3 comprises 13 residues. The CDR3 DNA follows: TGTGCCAGCTCACCCCAAAGACAGGGTGGCTACACCTTC. Its protein product is CASSPQRQGGYTF.

This sequence joins TRBV9 and TRBJ2-3; D gene ambiguous. Per germline, CDR1 SGDLS and CDR2 YYNGEE. Deletions cut 0 bases from V and 5 bases from J, with 7 bases between. The CDR3 has 13 amino acids. CDR3 residues: CASSVGLRDTQYF. The CDR3 DNA follows: TGTGCCAGCAGCGTAGGACTGAGAGATACGCAGTATTTT.

V and J are TRBV11-3 and TRBJ2-5; 12 bases match TRBD1. Germline CDR1 is SGHNT and CDR2 is YENEEA. The CDR3 consists of 17 residues. Trimming at V came to 1 base and at J to 6 bases, leaving 9 bases not matched to a gene. In DNA, the CDR3 is TGTGCCAGCAGCTTAGGGGGGACAGGGGGCCGCGGAAAGACCCAGTACTTC. Its translation is CASSLGGTGGRGKTQYF.

The chain employs TRBV5-1 and TRBJ2-1, with 10 bases aligning to TRBD2. Germline CDR1 is SGHRS and CDR2 is YFSETQ. V gave up 1 base and J gave up 6 bases; unmatched junction bases: 1. This CDR3 has 14 amino acids. CDR3 sequence (DNA): TGCGCCAGCAGCTTGCTAGCGGGGGTCAATGAGCAGTTCTTC. This gives the protein CASSLLAGVNEQFF.

The V call is TRBV5-1, the J call TRBJ1-5; D is perhaps TRBD1 (6 bases). CDR1 is SGHRS, CDR2 YFSETQ, per germline. This CDR3 has 13 residues. V lost 0 bases and J 6 bases, leaving 7 bases between the germline ends. Here the CDR3 DNA reads TGCGCCAGCAGCTTGGACAGGGCTCAGCCCCAGCATTTT. Translation: CASSLDRAQPQHF.

The chain joins TRBV11-2 to TRBJ2-3; D uncertain. V was cut by 5 bases and J by 0 bases, with 12 bases left in between. Germline CDR1 reads SGHAT; CDR2 reads FQNNGV. The CDR3 loop spans 15 amino acids. The CDR3 reads CASSPSRSSTDTQYF. CDR3 nucleotides: TGTGCCAGCAGCCCATCGCGGAGTAGCACAGATACGCAGTATTTT.

The V and J genes are TRBV4-3 and TRBJ1-2; D is undetermined. CDR3 length: 17 residues. Trimming stripped 0 bases from V and 7 bases from J, with 21 bases between. Germline V lookup: CDR1 LGHNA, CDR2 YSLEER. In nucleotides, the CDR3 is TGCGCCAGCAGCCAAGATCACGGCGGGTCGGGTCGGAGTGGCTACACCTTC. Translation gives CASSQDHGGSGRSGYTF.

The chain carries TRBV27 and TRBJ2-7, with D unresolved. V was trimmed by 4 bases and J by 0 bases, leaving 10 bases between them. The CDR3 runs 14 residues. Germline loops: CDR1 MNHEY, CDR2 SMNVEV (reference sequence). CDR3 bases: TGTGCCAGCAGTTGGAGTCCATCCTCCTACGAGCAGTACTTC. Translated, it gives CASSWSPSSYEQYF.

The chain carries TRBV6-5 and TRBJ2-1; 9 positions match TRBD2. The CDR3 has 15 residues. V lost 6 bases and J lost 5; bases outside the gene matches: 8. Germline V gene data show CDR1 as MNHEY and CDR2 as SVGAGI. DNA of the CDR3: TGTGCCAGCAGCCAGAGGGGACTAGCCAACAATGAGCAGTTCTTC. Protein sequence: CASSQRGLANNEQFF.

The chain uses TRBV18 and TRBJ1-2, with D possibly TRBD1 on 5 matching bases. Germline lookup yields CDR1 KGHSH and CDR2 LQKENI. CDR3 length: 15 amino acids. Trimming shortened V by 3 bases and J by 0 bases, and 11 bases separated the two germline ends. The CDR3 sequence: CASSPFGGANYGYTF. CDR3 sequence (DNA): TGTGCCAGCTCACCGTTCGGGGGGGCTAACTATGGCTACACCTTC.

The V and J genes are TRBV7-9 and TRBJ2-5; 10 nucleotides line up with TRBD1. CDR1 and CDR2 (germline): SEHNR, FQNEAQ (reference sequence). This CDR3 has 14 amino acids. After removal of 5 bases from V and 4 bases from J, the junction contained 4 bases not matched to a gene. The CDR3 nucleotides read TGTGCCAGCAGCAACGGACAGGGGGGAGAGACCCAGTACTTC. Translated, it gives CASSNGQGGETQYF.

The chain uses TRBV6-5 and TRBJ2-7; D not resolved. Germline V gene sequence: CDR1 MNHEY, CDR2 SVGAGI. Trimming took off 0 bases at V and 5 bases at J, with 8 bases between the two ends. The CDR3 length is 13 residues. The CDR3 spells CASSYSVSDEQYF. In nucleotides, the CDR3 is TGTGCCAGCAGTTACTCGGTCTCGGACGAGCAGTACTTC.

The chain couples TRBV9 to TRBJ1-2, with D unclear. This CDR3 spans 19 amino acids. Germline assignment: CDR1 SGDLS and CDR2 YYNGEE. Trimming removed 0 bases from V and 6 bases from J, with 27 bases in between. The DNA for the CDR3 is TGTGCCAGCAGCGTAGGCCCCTCCCCGGGTCCATCACGATCGGATGGCTACACCTTC. This codes for CASSVGPSPGPSRSDGYTF. Full variable domain (remainder filled in from reference TRBV9 and TRBJ1-2): DSGVTQTPKHLITATGQRVTLRCSPRSGDLSVYWYQQSLDQGLQFLIQYYNGEERAKGNILERFSAQQFPDLHSELNLSSLELGDSALYFCASSVGPSPGPSRSDGYTFGSGTRLTVV.

V gene TRBV27 combines with J gene TRBJ2-3; D not certain. V lost 5 bases to trimming and J lost 2 bases, with 20 bases between them. CDR1 and CDR2 (germline): MNHEY, SMNVEV (reference sequence). CDR3 length equals 17 residues. CDR3 sequence (DNA): TGTGCCAGCAGTCCCCCATCCGCTCTAACTTACACAGATACGCAGTATTTT. Its protein product is CASSPPSALTYTDTQYF.

The V gene is TRBV6-5, the J gene TRBJ2-5; D may be TRBD2 (5 bases). Trimming shortened V by 0 bases and J by 6 bases, and 11 bases separated the two germline ends. This CDR3 spans 14 amino acids. Germline CDR1 is MNHEY and CDR2 is SVGAGI. CDR3 DNA: TGTGCCAGCAGTTACTCGGACTTTTGGAAGACCCAGTACTTC. Amino acid sequence: CASSYSDFWKTQYF.

This clone was seen more than once but under ten times. The chain couples TRBV7-8 to TRBJ2-1; no definite D call. Trimming took 1 base from V and 0 from J, leaving 7 bases between them. CDR3 size: 15 residues. Germline-derived CDR1 and CDR2 are SGHVS and FQNEAQ. The CDR3 region has the DNA TGTGCCAGCAGCTTAGAAGCTAGCTCCTACAATGAGCAGTTCTTC. Translated: CASSLEASSYNEQFF.

Regarding this clone: Compared with germline, one end of the junction differs, possibly owing to a read error. V gene TRBV7-8 combines with J gene TRBJ2-5; maybe TRBD2 (6 bases). The CDR3 extends over 14 amino acids. Germline V gives CDR1 SGHVS, CDR2 FQNEAQ. In nucleotides, the CDR3 is TGTGCCAGCAGCCTAGCGCCGCGCCAAGAGACCCAGTACTTC. It codes for CASSLAPRQETQYF.

V and J are TRBV11-2 and TRBJ2-7, with D maybe TRBD1 (6 bases). Between the trimmed V and J ends, which lost 10 bases and 4 bases, there was a span of 11 bases. The germline gives CDR1 SGHAT, CDR2 FQNNGV. The CDR3 contains 11 residues. The CDR3 coding sequence is TGTGCCACCCAACAGGGATACGAGCAGTACTTC. Its translation is CATQQGYEQYF. The variable domain in full, with the rest retrieved from reference TRBV11-2 and TRBJ2-7, is EAGVAQSPRYKIIEKRQSVAFWCNPISGHATLYWYQQILGQGPKLLIQFQNNGVVDDSQLPKDRFSAERLKGVDSTLKIQPAKLEDSAVYLCATQQGYEQYFGPGTRLTVT.

The chain joins TRBV5-6 to TRBJ1-5; D may be TRBD1 (5 bases). Germline V lookup: CDR1 SGHDT, CDR2 YYEEEE. V was clipped by 4 bases and J by 6 bases, with 11 bases between them. The CDR3 sequence is 13 residues long. CDR3 sequence: CASSILQGQPQHF. The CDR3 DNA is TGTGCCAGCAGCATCCTCCAGGGTCAGCCCCAGCATTTT. Full variable domain (missing parts from reference TRBV5-6 and TRBJ1-5): DAGVTQSPTHLIKTRGQQVTLRCSPKSGHDTVSWYQQALGQGPQFIFQYYEEEERQRGNFPDRFSGHQFPNYSSELNVNALLLGDSALYLCASSILQGQPQHFGDGTRLSIL.

The genes are TRBV11-2 and TRBJ2-7; weak D call: TRBD2 (6 bases). Between the trimmed V and J ends, which lost 1 base and 4 bases, there was a span of 11 bases. In germline, CDR1 is SGHAT, CDR2 FQNNGV. The CDR3 extends over 14 amino acids. CDR3: CASSLAQGGYEQYF. CDR3 sequence (DNA): TGTGCCAGCAGCTTAGCCCAGGGAGGATACGAGCAGTACTTC.

The chain links TRBV5-1 to TRBJ2-1, with 12 bases matching TRBD1. Germline loops: CDR1 SGHRS, CDR2 YFSETQ. The CDR3 runs to 15 residues. The V gene end was trimmed by 4 bases and the J gene end by 8 bases; junction bases not matched to a gene: 7. DNA of the CDR3: TGCGCCAGCAGCCGGGGACAGGGGGCGTTGGATGAGCAGTTCTTC. Protein sequence: CASSRGQGALDEQFF.

The chain combines TRBV30 with TRBJ2-1; a possible D gene is TRBD1 (6 bases). The CDR3 totals 13 residues. The germline V and J ends were trimmed by 5 bases and 4 bases, with 12 bases remaining between them. In germline, CDR1 is GTSNPN, CDR2 SVGIG (reference sequence). The CDR3 DNA sequence: TGTGCCTGGCAGGGGCCACTATACAATGAGCAGTTCTTC. Its protein product is CAWQGPLYNEQFF.

This chain joins TRBV5-1 and TRBJ1-4, with TRBD1 matching over 8 bases. Unmatched junction bases numbered 7, after V lost 3 bases and J lost 6 bases. The germline V gene has CDR1 SGHRS and CDR2 YFSETQ. The CDR3 consists of 15 residues. CDR3 nucleotides: TGCGCCAGCAGCTCGGGACAGGTGGTCCATGAAAAACTGTTTTTT. Protein sequence: CASSSGQVVHEKLFF.

The CDR3 nucleotides are TGTGCCAGCAGCCCACGGGGGACTGGGGCCAACGTCCTGACTTTC. This encodes CASSPRGTGANVLTF. The chain carries TRBV7-2 and TRBJ2-6, with D tentatively TRBD2 (6 bases). Germline V gene lookup returns CDR1 SGHTA and CDR2 FQGNSA. Trimming removed 5 bases at V and 2 bases at J, with 10 bases between. This CDR3 contains 15 residues.

The chain has TRBV4-2 and TRBJ2-7; D is uncertain. V was shortened by 5 bases and J by 0 bases, with 11 bases between the two germline ends. There are 14 residues in the CDR3. From germline, CDR1 is LGHNA and CDR2 YNFKEQ. The CDR3 DNA reads TGTGCCAGCAGCTTGGCCACCAGCTCCTACGAGCAGTACTTC. This translates into CASSLATSSYEQYF.

The chain links TRBV9 to TRBJ2-1; tentative D call: TRBD2 (6 bases). Germline CDR1 SGDLS, CDR2 YYNGEE. V was shortened by 10 bases and J by 2 bases, with 22 bases between the two germline ends. CDR3 length: 16 amino acids. The CDR3 is CAPISGLEGPYNEQFF. The CDR3 nucleotides read TGTGCCCCCATATCGGGACTTGAAGGGCCCTACAATGAGCAGTTCTTC.

This clone was recorded a few times. The chain recombines TRBV30 with TRBJ1-1; 8 bases are a match to TRBD1. This CDR3 contains 12 residues. V lost 5 bases and J lost 3; bases outside the gene matches: 2. Germline V gives CDR1 GTSNPN, CDR2 SVGIG (reference sequence). CDR3 sequence: CAWGQGDTEAFF. The CDR3 bases are TGTGCCTGGGGACAGGGTGACACTGAAGCTTTCTTT.

The CDR3 DNA follows: TGTGCCAGCTCACGAGGAGTAGAGGGCAATCAGCCCCAGCATTTT. Protein product: CASSRGVEGNQPQHF. This chain links TRBV18 with TRBJ1-5; D is unclear. The CDR3 extends over 15 amino acids. Trimming pared 4 bases from V and 2 bases from J, leaving 12 bases between. Germline V CDR1 and CDR2: KGHSH, LQKENI. Using reference TRBV18 and TRBJ1-5 for the parts outside the CDR3, the full variable domain is NAGVMQNPRHLVRRRGQEARLRCSPMKGHSHVYWYRQLPEEGLKFMVYLQKENIIDESGMPKERFSAEFPKEGPSILRIQQVVRGDSAAYFCASSRGVEGNQPQHFGDGTRLSIL.

The CDR3 is CASSTTRNTEAFF. Here the CDR3 DNA reads TGTGCCAGCAGCACGACACGGAACACTGAAGCTTTCTTT. This chain joins TRBV7-2 and TRBJ1-1; D call uncertain. CDR3 size: 13 residues. Trimming removed 5 bases at V and 1 base at J, with 8 bases between. Germline lookup yields CDR1 SGHTA and CDR2 FQGNSA.